These 17 T cell receptor beta chains came from one sample sequenced in a study of blood T cell repertoires in COVID-19. Only in-frame clones appear in the TCRdb table, and some are missing; sequencing was by immunoSEQ multiplex PCR. The table has some 90,000 clones, over 70% seen once; the top ten hold about 20%. Sequenced input: peripheral blood. The receptors shown here come from a human donor in a cohort sampled during active COVID-19.

This clone was detected a few times. The V gene is TRBV18, the J gene TRBJ2-7, with D uncertain. Germline CDR1 KGHSH, CDR2 LQKENI. The CDR3 has 17 residues. The ends were cut back, 0 bases at V and 0 bases at J, with 15 bases in the middle. CDR3 in amino acids: CASSPPVRYPLSYEQYF. In nucleotides, the CDR3 is TGTGCCAGCTCACCACCGGTCCGGTATCCGCTCTCCTACGAGCAGTACTTC.

The chain combines TRBV16 with TRBJ2-6, with a tentative D call TRBD2 (5 bases). Looked up from germline, CDR1 is KGHSY and CDR2 is FQNENV. V lost 4 bases to trimming and J lost 0 bases, with 10 bases between them. The CDR3 covers 16 residues. The CDR3: CASSPTGGSGANVLTF. CDR3 nucleotide sequence: TGTGCCAGCAGCCCAACTGGAGGCTCTGGGGCCAACGTCCTGACTTTC.

The gene calls are TRBV28 and TRBJ2-3; D is possibly TRBD1 (5 bases). The germline V and J ends were trimmed by 5 bases and 6 bases, with 9 bases remaining between them. The CDR3 has 12 residues. CDR1 MDHEN and CDR2 SYDVKM come from the germline V gene. CDR3 sequence reads: CASSQGRDTQYF. The CDR3 nucleotides read TGTGCCAGCAGTCAGGGTAGGGATACGCAGTATTTT. Drawing the rest from reference TRBV28 and TRBJ2-3, the complete variable domain is DVKVTQSSRYLVKRTGEKVFLECVQDMDHENMFWYRQDPGLGLRLIYFSYDVKMKEKGDIPEGYSVSREKKERFSLILESASTNQTSMYLCASSQGRDTQYFGPGTRLTVL.

The chain is built from TRBV7-2 and TRBJ2-6; a possible D gene is TRBD1 (6 bases). CDR1 is SGHTA and CDR2 is FQGNSA in the germline V gene. The CDR3 has 19 amino acids. With 2 bases removed from V and 2 bases from J, the gap between germline ends came to 19 bases. The CDR3 nucleotides read TGTGCCAGCAGCTTATGGCCCCCTGGGCCAGGGGCTGGGGCCAACGTCCTGACTTTC. It encodes CASSLWPPGPGAGANVLTF.

This clone came up once. V usage is TRBV6-4 and J usage is TRBJ1-1, with unresolved D. The CDR3 covers 13 residues. With 3 bases removed from V and 5 bases from J, the gap between germline ends came to 10 bases. Germline loops: CDR1 MRHNA, CDR2 SNTAGT. The CDR3 loop reads CASSEGRQTEAFF. As DNA, the CDR3 is TGTGCCAGCAGTGAGGGCCGGCAGACTGAAGCTTTCTTT.

This chain joins TRBV10-2 and TRBJ1-1, with 9 nucleotides matching TRBD1. After removal of 5 bases from V and 11 bases from J, the junction contained 18 bases not matched to a gene. This CDR3 comprises 16 residues. Germline V CDR1 and CDR2: WSHSY, SAAADI. CDR3 residues: CASSLLSRDRVSFAFF. CDR3 DNA: TGCGCCAGCAGTCTATTGTCCCGGGACAGGGTCAGCTTCGCTTTCTTT.

This chain connects TRBV7-8 to TRBJ1-2, with D possibly being TRBD1 (6 bases). Between the trimmed V and J ends, which lost 2 bases and 0 bases, there was a span of 16 bases. Germline CDR1 SGHVS, CDR2 FQNEAQ. The CDR3 is 17 amino acids. CDR3 sequence: CASSLRRAGAPNYGYTF. The CDR3, as DNA: TGTGCCAGCAGCTTACGACGGGCAGGGGCCCCTAACTATGGCTACACCTTC.

The chain employs TRBV2 and TRBJ2-7; 12 bases agree with TRBD2. V trimming: 4 bases; J trimming: 2 bases; junction bases outside the gene matches: 3. The CDR3 spans 15 residues. The V gene's germline CDR1 is SNHLY and CDR2 FYNNEI. DNA of the CDR3: TGTGCCAGCAGTGCTCCTAGCGGGAGGGCCTACGAGCAGTACTTC. This encodes CASSAPSGRAYEQYF.

This chain uses TRBV28 with TRBJ2-7, with TRBD2 identical over 7 bases. This CDR3 is 15 amino acids long. Germline V gene data show CDR1 as MDHEN and CDR2 as SYDVKM. The ends lost 7 bases at V and 2 bases at J; junction bases unmatched: 11. In nucleotides, the CDR3 is TGTGCCAGCACCCTACCAACGGGGAGGGCCTACGAGCAGTACTTC. Its translation: CASTLPTGRAYEQYF.

The CDR3 nucleotides are TGTGCCAGCAGCTCCCCGGGACAGGGTGTGAACACTGAAGCTTTCTTT. As protein: CASSSPGQGVNTEAFF. The chain employs TRBV21-1 and TRBJ1-1; the table's TRBD1 call for D was not verified on the DNA. TRBV21-1 is flagged as a pseudogene. The CDR3 consists of 16 residues.

CDR3 region: CASGWRDRDGYTF. CDR3 DNA: TGTGCCAGTGGTTGGAGGGACAGGGATGGCTACACCTTC. This sequence joins TRBV19 and TRBJ1-2, with 9 bases identical to TRBD1. There are 13 residues in the CDR3. Germline V gives CDR1 LNHDA, CDR2 SQIVND (reference sequence). V dropped 8 bases and J dropped 6; count of bases not matched to a gene: 7.

CDR3 nucleotides: TGTGCCATCAGTGAGTCGTTGGGGGCGAGTGAAAAACTGTTTTTT. It specifies CAISESLGASEKLFF. The chain joins TRBV10-3 to TRBJ1-4; the D gene is possibly TRBD1 (6 bases). Between the trimmed V and J ends, which lost 0 bases and 7 bases, there was a span of 12 bases. The CDR3 has 15 residues. CDR1 and CDR2 from the germline V gene are ENHRY and SYGVKD.

This clone was seen more than once but under ten times. This rearrangement joins TRBV7-3 to TRBJ1-6; possibly TRBD1 for D (5 bases). Trimming pared 5 bases from V and 10 bases from J, leaving 12 bases between. CDR1 and CDR2 (germline): SGHTA, FQGTGA. CDR3 size: 13 residues. The CDR3 DNA is TGTGCCAGCAGCCAAGCGGGGGACTCACCCCTCCACTTT. Amino acids: CASSQAGDSPLHF.

The genes are TRBV3-1 (or the pseudogene TRBV3-2) and TRBJ2-4; 9 bases align to TRBD2. CDR3 length: 18 residues. Germline V gene lookup returns CDR1 LGHDT and CDR2 YNNKEL (reference sequence). V dropped 0 bases and J dropped 0; count of bases not matched to a gene: 6. The CDR3 DNA reads as TGTGCCAGCAGCCAAGATTTTGGACTAGCGCTAGCCAAAAACATTCAGTACTTC. It codes for CASSQDFGLALAKNIQYF.

The V and J genes are TRBV5-1 and TRBJ2-7; 8 nucleotides align to TRBD1. The V gene end was trimmed by 4 bases and the J gene end by 6 bases; junction bases not matched to a gene: 9. CDR3 length: 14 residues. Germline CDR1 SGHRS, CDR2 YFSETQ. Here the CDR3 reads CASSNRDRPPEQYF. CDR3 coding DNA: TGCGCCAGCAGCAACCGGGACAGGCCTCCCGAGCAGTACTTC.

Regarding this clone: The sample carries other DNA sequences with the same CDR3. The V call is TRBV6-1, the J call TRBJ2-7; no firm D call. The CDR3 is 11 amino acids. Germline values: CDR1 MNHNS, CDR2 SASEGT. V was pared by 2 bases and J by 4 bases, with 3 bases between. The DNA of the CDR3 is TGTGCCAGCAGTGAACGGTACGAGCAGTACTTC. The encoded protein is CASSERYEQYF.

The gene calls are TRBV19 and TRBJ1-6; TRBD1 might be the D (6 bases). The V and J ends lost 6 bases and 6 bases respectively, with 15 bases between them. Per germline, CDR1 LNHDA and CDR2 SQIVND (reference sequence). The CDR3 spans 15 residues. The CDR3 bases are TGTGCCAGTAGGGTACAGGGAGCATCTAATTCACCCCTCCACTTT. Translating it yields CASRVQGASNSPLHF.